This T cell receptor beta chain was captured by sequencing in a study of blood T cell repertoires in COVID-19. About the study: Samples came from the United States, Italy and Spain, spanning acute and convalescent COVID-19. T cells, B-cell-depleted T cells, or PBMCs provided the cDNA or gDNA that served as material.

As handled by the study authors: Amplification of reference gene primers provided the estimated nucleated cell counts. Sequencing was performed with immunoSEQ multiplex PCR; in TCRdb, only in-frame clones are kept and a portion is missing. D and trimming come from the DNA, and the V and J calls and clone size come from that table. Among approximately 37,000 clones listed, 89% were seen once. V lost 1 base to trimming and J lost 6 bases, with 13 bases between them. CDR1 KGHSH and CDR2 LQKENI come from the germline V gene. The CDR3 extends over 14 amino acids. This clone was seen a single time. Sequencing input: peripheral blood. The sequence derives from a man in his fifties or sixties with active COVID-19. V is TRBV18 and J is TRBJ2-7; TRBD2 is a possible D gene (6 bases). The CDR3 bases are TGTGCCAGCTCACCACGGGCGGAGCGGGCCGAGCAGTACTTC. Encoded protein: CASSPRAERAEQYF.